This TCR beta chain was recorded in a study of blood T cell repertoires in COVID-19. Looking at the study overall: Sites across the United States, Italy and Spain contributed samples from acute and convalescent COVID-19.

The CDR3 length is 16 residues. V lost 2 bases and J 2 bases, leaving 14 bases between the germline ends. In the original analysis: Cell counts per sample came from amplifying reference gene primers. Measured with immunoSEQ multiplex PCR; TCRdb has only the in-frame clones, and not every one. V, J and clone size are taken as reported in that table, and D and trimming were inferred from the DNA itself. Altogether 150,000 to 250,000 clones are present, 94% being singletons, with the ten largest covering 0.76%. The sequenced material came from peripheral blood. The origin of this receptor is a man aged 25-45 years with COVID-19, enrolled during active disease. The V call is TRBV6-7, the J call TRBJ2-3; D is undetermined. TRBV6-7 falls under the ORF class, with uncertain function. The CDR3 DNA reads TGTGCCAGCAGTTACGCTTCCTACCCTTCCACAGATACGCAGTATTTT. This encodes CASSYASYPSTDTQYF.